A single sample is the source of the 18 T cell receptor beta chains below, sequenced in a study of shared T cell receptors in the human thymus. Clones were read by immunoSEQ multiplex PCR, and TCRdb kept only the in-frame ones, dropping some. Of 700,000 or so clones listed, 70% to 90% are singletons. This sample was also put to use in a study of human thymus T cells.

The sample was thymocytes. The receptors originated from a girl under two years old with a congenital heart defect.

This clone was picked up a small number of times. In DNA form, the CDR3 reads TGTGCCACCAGCCCGTTTTCTAACAGGGCGTCCCAAATGACCCAGCATTTT. This sequence encodes CATSPFSNRASQMTQHF. The gene calls are TRBV15 and TRBJ1-5; tentative D call: TRBD1 (6 bases). V dropped 5 bases and J dropped 11 bases, with 28 bases sitting between them. CDR1 LNHNV and CDR2 YYDKDF come from the germline V gene (reference sequence). The CDR3 sequence is 17 residues long.

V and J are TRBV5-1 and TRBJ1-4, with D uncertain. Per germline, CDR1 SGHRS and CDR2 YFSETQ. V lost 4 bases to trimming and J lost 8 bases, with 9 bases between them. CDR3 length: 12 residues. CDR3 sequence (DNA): TGCGCCAGCAGCCTGGGGAGGGAAAAACTGTTTTTT. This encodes CASSLGREKLFF.

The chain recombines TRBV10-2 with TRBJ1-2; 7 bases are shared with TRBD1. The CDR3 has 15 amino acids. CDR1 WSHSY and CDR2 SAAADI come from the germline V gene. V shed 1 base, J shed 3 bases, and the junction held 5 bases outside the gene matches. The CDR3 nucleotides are TGCGCCAGCAGTGAGTACCCCAGGGGGGACTATGGCTACACCTTC. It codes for CASSEYPRGDYGYTF.

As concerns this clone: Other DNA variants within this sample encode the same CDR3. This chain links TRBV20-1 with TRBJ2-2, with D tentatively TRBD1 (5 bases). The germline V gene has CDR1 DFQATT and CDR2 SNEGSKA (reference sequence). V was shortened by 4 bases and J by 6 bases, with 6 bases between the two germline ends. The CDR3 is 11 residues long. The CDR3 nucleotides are TGCAGTGCTACAGGGTCCGGGGAGCTGTTTTTT. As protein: CSATGSGELFF.

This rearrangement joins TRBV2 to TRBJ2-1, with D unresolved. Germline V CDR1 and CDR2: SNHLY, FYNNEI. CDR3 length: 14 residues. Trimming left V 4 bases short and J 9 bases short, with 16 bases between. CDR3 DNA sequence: TGTGCCAGCAGTGGTCCGTATGGGCCCCTTGAGCAGTTCTTC. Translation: CASSGPYGPLEQFF.

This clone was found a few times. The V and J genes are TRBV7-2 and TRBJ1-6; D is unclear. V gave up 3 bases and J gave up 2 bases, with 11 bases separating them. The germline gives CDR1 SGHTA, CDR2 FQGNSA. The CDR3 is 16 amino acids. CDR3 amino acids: CASSFTGVPYNSPLHF. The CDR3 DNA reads TGTGCCAGCAGCTTCACCGGGGTTCCCTATAATTCACCCCTCCACTTT.

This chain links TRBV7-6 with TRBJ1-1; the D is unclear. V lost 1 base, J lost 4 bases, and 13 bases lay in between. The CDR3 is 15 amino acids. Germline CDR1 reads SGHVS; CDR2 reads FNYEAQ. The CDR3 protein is CASSLDLAGSTEAFF. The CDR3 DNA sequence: TGTGCCAGCAGCTTAGATCTTGCCGGGAGCACTGAAGCTTTCTTT.

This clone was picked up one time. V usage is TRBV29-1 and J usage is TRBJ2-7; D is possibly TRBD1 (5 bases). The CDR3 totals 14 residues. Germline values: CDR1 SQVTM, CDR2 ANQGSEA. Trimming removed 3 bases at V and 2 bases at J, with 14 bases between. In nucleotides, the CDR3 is TGCAGCGTTGAGGGGCCAGCCGACCCCTACGAGCAGTACTTC. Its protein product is CSVEGPADPYEQYF.

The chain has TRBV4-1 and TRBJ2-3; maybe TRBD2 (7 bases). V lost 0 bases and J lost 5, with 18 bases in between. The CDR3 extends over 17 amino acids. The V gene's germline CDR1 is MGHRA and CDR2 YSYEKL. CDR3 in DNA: TGCGCCAGCAGCCAAGATAGGGCGGGGGCCCAACGAGATACGCAGTATTTT. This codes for CASSQDRAGAQRDTQYF.

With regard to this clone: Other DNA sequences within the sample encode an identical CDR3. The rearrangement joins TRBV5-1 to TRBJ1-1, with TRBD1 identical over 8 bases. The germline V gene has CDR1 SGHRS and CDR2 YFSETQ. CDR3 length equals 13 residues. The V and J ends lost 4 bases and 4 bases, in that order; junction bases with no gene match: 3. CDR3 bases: TGCGCCAGCAGCCCTGGACAGGGCACTGAAGCTTTCTTT. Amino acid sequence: CASSPGQGTEAFF.

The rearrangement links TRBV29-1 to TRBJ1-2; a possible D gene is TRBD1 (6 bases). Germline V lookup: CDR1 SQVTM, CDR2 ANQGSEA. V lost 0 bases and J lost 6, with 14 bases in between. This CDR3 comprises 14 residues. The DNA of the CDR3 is TGCAGCGTTGAAGAAAGAGGACAGTTTCATGGCTACACCTTC. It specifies CSVEERGQFHGYTF.

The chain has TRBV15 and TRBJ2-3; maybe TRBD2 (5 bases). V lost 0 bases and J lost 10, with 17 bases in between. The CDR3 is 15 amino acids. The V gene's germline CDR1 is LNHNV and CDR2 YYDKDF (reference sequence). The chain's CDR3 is CATSREHAVSSAQYF. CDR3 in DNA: TGTGCCACCAGCAGAGAACATGCCGTAAGTAGCGCGCAGTATTTT. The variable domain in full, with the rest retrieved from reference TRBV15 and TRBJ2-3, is DAMVIQNPRYQVTQFGKPVTLSCSQTLNHNVMYWYQQKSSQAPKLLFHYYDKDFNNEADTPDNFQSRRPNTSFCFLDIRSPGLGDTAMYLCATSREHAVSSAQYFGPGTRLTVL.

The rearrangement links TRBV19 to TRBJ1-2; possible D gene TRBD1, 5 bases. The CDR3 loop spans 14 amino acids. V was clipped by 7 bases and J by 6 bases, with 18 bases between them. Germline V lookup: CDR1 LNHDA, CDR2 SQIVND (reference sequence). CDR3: CASTYRRGEDGYTF. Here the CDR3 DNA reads TGTGCCAGTACCTACCGAAGAGGGGAGGATGGCTACACCTTC.

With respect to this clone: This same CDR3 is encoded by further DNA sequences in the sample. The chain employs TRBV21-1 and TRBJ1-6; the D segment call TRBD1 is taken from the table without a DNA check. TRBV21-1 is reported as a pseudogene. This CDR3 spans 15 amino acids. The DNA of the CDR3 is TGTGCCAGCAGAGAAGGGGGCCAGGTTAATTCCCCCCTCCACTTT. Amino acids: CASREGGQVNSPLHF.

CDR3 protein: CASSLGAGTPNSPLHF. Written as DNA, the CDR3 is TGTGCCAGCAGCTTAGGGGCGGGGACGCCCAATTCACCCCTCCACTTT. This chain uses TRBV7-6 with TRBJ1-6; TRBD1 is a possible D gene (5 bases). The V end lost 1 base, the J end lost 7 bases, and 14 bases lay between the germline ends. This CDR3 is built from 16 residues. Germline loops: CDR1 SGHVS, CDR2 FNYEAQ.

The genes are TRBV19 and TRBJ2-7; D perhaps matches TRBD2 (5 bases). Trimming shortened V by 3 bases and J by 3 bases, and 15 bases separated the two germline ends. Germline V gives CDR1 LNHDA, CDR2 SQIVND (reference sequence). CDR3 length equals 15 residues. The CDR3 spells CASSMSLIGIYEQYF. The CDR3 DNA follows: TGTGCCAGTAGTATGTCTCTTATCGGGATCTACGAGCAGTACTTC. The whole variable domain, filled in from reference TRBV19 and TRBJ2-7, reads DGGITQSPKYLFRKEGQNVTLSCEQNLNHDAMYWYRQDPGQGLRLIYYSQIVNDFQKGDIAEGYSVSREKKESFPLTVTSAQKNPTAFYLCASSMSLIGIYEQYFGPGTRLTVT.

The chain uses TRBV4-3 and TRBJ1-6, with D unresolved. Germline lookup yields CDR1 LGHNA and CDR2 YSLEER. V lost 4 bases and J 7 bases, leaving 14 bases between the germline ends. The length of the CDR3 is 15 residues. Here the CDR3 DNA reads TGCGCCAGCAGCCCTCTAAAGGACTCGAATTCACCCCTCCACTTT. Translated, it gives CASSPLKDSNSPLHF.

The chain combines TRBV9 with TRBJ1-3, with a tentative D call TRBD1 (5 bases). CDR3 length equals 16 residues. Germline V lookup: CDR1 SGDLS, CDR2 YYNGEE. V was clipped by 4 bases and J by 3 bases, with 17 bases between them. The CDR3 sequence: CASSPPKRGFGNTIYF. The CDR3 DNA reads TGTGCCAGCAGCCCCCCGAAACGGGGGTTTGGAAACACCATATATTTT.